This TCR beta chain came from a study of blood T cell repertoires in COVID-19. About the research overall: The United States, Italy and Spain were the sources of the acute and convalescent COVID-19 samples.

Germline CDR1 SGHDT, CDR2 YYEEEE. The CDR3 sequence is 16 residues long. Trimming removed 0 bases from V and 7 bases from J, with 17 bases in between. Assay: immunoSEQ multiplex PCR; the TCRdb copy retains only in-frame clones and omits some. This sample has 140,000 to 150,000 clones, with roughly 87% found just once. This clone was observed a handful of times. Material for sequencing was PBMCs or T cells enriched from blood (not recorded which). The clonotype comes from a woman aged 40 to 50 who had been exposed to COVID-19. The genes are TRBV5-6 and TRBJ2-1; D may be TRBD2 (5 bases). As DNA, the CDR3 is TGTGCCAGCAGCTTGGGTGCTCTGGACCCGGGGAATGAGCAGTTCTTC. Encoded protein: CASSLGALDPGNEQFF. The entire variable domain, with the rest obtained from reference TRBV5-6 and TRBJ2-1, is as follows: DAGVTQSPTHLIKTRGQQVTLRCSPKSGHDTVSWYQQALGQGPQFIFQYYEEEERQRGNFPDRFSGHQFPNYSSELNVNALLLGDSALYLCASSLGALDPGNEQFFGPGTRLTVL.